The 15 T cell receptor beta chains below were found in one sample sequenced in a study of OX40 agonist ivuxolimab in advanced cancers. Produced via immunoSEQ multiplex PCR; TCRdb's table is partial and in-frame only. The sample lists about 94,000 clones, more than 85% occurring once. The starting material was CD4+ or CD8+ T cells sorted from blood, obtained in a trial of the OX40 agonist ivuxolimab. These receptors all stem from an adult with an advanced solid tumor such as melanoma, head and neck, liver or kidney cancer.

The J gene is TRBJ2-7, the V gene TRBV27; D is perhaps TRBD1 or TRBD2 (5 bases each). The CDR3 is 14 residues long. CDR1 MNHEY and CDR2 SMNVEV come from the germline V gene (reference sequence). V was clipped by 5 bases and J by 2 bases, with 13 bases between them. The CDR3 DNA is TGTGCCAGCAGTCATAGGGGACGACCCTACGAGCAGTACTTC. Protein sequence: CASSHRGRPYEQYF.

The J gene is TRBJ2-5, the V gene TRBV15, with TRBD2 matching 13 bases. The germline CDR1 and CDR2 sequences are LNHNV and YYDKDF (reference sequence). With 9 bases clipped from V and 3 bases from J, the junction kept 4 bases outside the gene matches. The CDR3 contains 14 residues. CDR3 DNA sequence: TGTGCCACGAGCGGACTAGCGGGAGAAGAGACCCAGTACTTC. This sequence encodes CATSGLAGEETQYF.

V gene TRBV10-1 combines with J gene TRBJ2-1; a possible D gene is TRBD2 (6 bases). Germline CDR1 WNHNN, CDR2 SYGVQD (reference sequence). V dropped 8 bases and J dropped 3 bases, with 20 bases sitting between them. This CDR3 is built from 16 residues. CDR3 loop: CASVPPGTCIYNEQFF. The CDR3 region has the DNA TGCGCCAGCGTGCCTCCCGGGACTTGTATCTACAATGAGCAGTTCTTC.

V and J are TRBV5-6 and TRBJ1-5; no definite D call. V lost 2 bases, J lost 1 base, and 4 bases lay in between. CDR3 size: 13 residues. The germline gives CDR1 SGHDT, CDR2 YYEEEE. The CDR3 here is CASSFGSNQPQHF. The CDR3 bases are TGTGCCAGCAGCTTCGGGAGCAATCAGCCCCAGCATTTT.

The V gene is TRBV29-1, the J gene TRBJ1-1; D gene uncertain. The V end lost 1 base, the J end lost 9 bases, and 12 bases lay between the germline ends. The CDR3 covers 12 residues. Per germline, CDR1 SQVTM and CDR2 ANQGSEA. CDR3 residues: CSVEGGEAKAFF. The CDR3 region has the DNA TGCAGCGTTGAAGGCGGGGAAGCAAAAGCTTTCTTT.

This chain uses TRBV27 with TRBJ2-1, with TRBD2 matching 8 bases. J gave up 5 bases and V 8 bases, and 8 bases lay outside the gene matches. The CDR3 is 14 residues long. CDR1 is MNHEY and CDR2 is SMNVEV in the germline V gene (reference sequence). DNA for the CDR3: TGTGCCAGCGGGGCGACTAGCGCCCACAATGAGCAGTTCTTC. Protein: CASGATSAHNEQFF.

V usage is TRBV19 and J usage is TRBJ2-1, with D unclear. Germline loops: CDR1 LNHDA, CDR2 SQIVND (reference sequence). The CDR3 extends over 16 amino acids. The DNA for the CDR3 is TGTGTCAAGTTAACCTTAGTCCTCTCAATCTACAATGAGCAGTTCTTC. This codes for CVKLTLVLSIYNEQFF.

The chain carries TRBV27 and TRBJ2-3, with D unresolved. CDR1 MNHEY and CDR2 SMNVEV come from the germline V gene (reference sequence). The V end was cut by 6 bases, the J end by 2 bases, with 3 bases between. The CDR3 has 11 amino acids. CDR3 coding DNA: TGTGCCAGCAGGTCCACAGATACGCAGTATTTT. This sequence encodes CASRSTDTQYF.

The J gene is TRBJ1-1, the V gene TRBV25-1, with 7 bases lining up with TRBD1. V was clipped by 0 bases and J by 8 bases; unmatched bases: 6. The germline CDR1 and CDR2 sequences are MGHDK and SYGVNS. This CDR3 contains 14 residues. The CDR3 DNA reads TGTGCCAGCAGTGAATACCGAACGACAGGGGAAGCTTTCTTT. It is translated as CASSEYRTTGEAFF.

The DNA for the CDR3 is TGTGCCAGCAGGACCCAGGGTGCCGCTTTCTTT. Translated: CASRTQGAAFF. This rearrangement joins TRBV6-6 to TRBJ1-1; D possibly corresponds to TRBD1 (5 bases). With 6 bases removed from V and 11 bases from J, the gap between germline ends came to 13 bases. The CDR3 length is 11 residues. Germline V gene lookup returns CDR1 MNHNY and CDR2 SVGAGI (reference sequence).

The CDR3 bases are TGTGCCAGCAGTCCCTATAGCGGGGGCCTCAATGAGCAGTTCTTC. This encodes CASSPYSGGLNEQFF. The gene calls are TRBV5-4 and TRBJ2-1; 9 bases are shared with TRBD2. Germline CDR1 reads SGHNT; CDR2 reads YYREEE (reference sequence). CDR3 size: 15 residues. V was clipped by 5 bases and J by 6 bases; unmatched bases: 9.

J is TRBJ1-1 and V is TRBV19; D is perhaps TRBD1 (5 bases). CDR1 is LNHDA and CDR2 is SQIVND in the germline V gene (reference sequence). CDR3 length: 15 residues. V lost 4 bases, J lost 2 bases, and 14 bases lay in between. DNA for the CDR3: TGTGCCAGTAGTAGAGCCGCCAGGGTCAACACTGAAGCTTTCTTT. This translates into CASSRAARVNTEAFF.

The chain combines TRBV9 with TRBJ2-1; TRBD2 matches at 11 bases. Unmatched junction bases numbered 8, after V lost 5 bases and J lost 1 base. Germline V CDR1 and CDR2: SGDLS, YYNGEE. CDR3 length equals 17 residues. In nucleotides, the CDR3 is TGTGCCAGCAGTCCTAGCGGGAGGTATGCTTCCTACAATGAGCAGTTCTTC. Amino acid sequence: CASSPSGRYASYNEQFF.

This chain links TRBV27 with TRBJ1-5, with D perhaps TRBD1 (5 bases). Looked up from germline, CDR1 is MNHEY and CDR2 is SMNVEV (reference sequence). Trimming cost V 0 bases and J 1 base, with 13 bases left between them. There are 17 residues in the CDR3. CDR3 in DNA: TGTGCCAGCAGTTTATCGGGCAGACAGTACAGCAATCAGCCCCAGCATTTT. It is translated as CASSLSGRQYSNQPQHF.

This chain joins TRBV5-4 and TRBJ2-7, with TRBD1 matching 8 bases. The V and J ends lost 2 bases and 7 bases, in that order; junction bases with no gene match: 5. CDR3 length equals 13 residues. Germline-derived CDR1 and CDR2 are SGHNT and YYREEE (reference sequence). This chain's CDR3 is CASSFQGAGEQYF. DNA for the CDR3: TGTGCCAGCAGCTTCCAGGGGGCTGGTGAGCAGTACTTC.